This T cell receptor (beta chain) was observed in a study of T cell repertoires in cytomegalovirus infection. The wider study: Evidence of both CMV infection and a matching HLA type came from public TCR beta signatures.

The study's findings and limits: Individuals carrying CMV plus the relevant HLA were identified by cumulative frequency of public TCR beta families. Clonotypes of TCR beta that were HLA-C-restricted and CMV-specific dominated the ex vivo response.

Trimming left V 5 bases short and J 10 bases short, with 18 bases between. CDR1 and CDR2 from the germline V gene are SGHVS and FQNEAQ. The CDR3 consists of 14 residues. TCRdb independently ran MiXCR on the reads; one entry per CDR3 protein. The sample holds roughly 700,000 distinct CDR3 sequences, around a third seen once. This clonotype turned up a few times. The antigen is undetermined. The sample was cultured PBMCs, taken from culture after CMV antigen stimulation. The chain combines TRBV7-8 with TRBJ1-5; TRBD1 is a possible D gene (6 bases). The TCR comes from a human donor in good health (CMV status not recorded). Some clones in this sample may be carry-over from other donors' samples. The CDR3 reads CASSRGQTSQPQHF. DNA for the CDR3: TGTGCCAGCAGCCGCGGACAGACTAGTCAACCCCAGCATTTT.